Listed below are T cell receptor beta chains from one sample, sequenced in a study of identical twins. A single record per CDR3 protein comes from TCRdb applying MiXCR to the 5' RACE reads. The sample shows 690,000 or so distinct CDR3 sequences, roughly 6% of them seen only once. The sequenced sample was naive T cells sorted from blood. The receptors here all came from a man younger than 35 in good health. The CDR3 runs from the conserved cysteine through the conserved F or W. Each record gives: V gene, clone size, J gene, D gene, CDR3 DNA, CDR3 protein. A D gene is named only where the DNA matches it firmly. The size of a clone is reported for some rows only, either as once, few or many, or as a class for expanded clones.

TRBV7-9	many	TRBJ2-2	-	TGTGCCAGCAGGAGGAAAACGAACACCGGGGAGCTGTTTTTT	CASRRKTNTGELFF
TRBV12-3/TRBV12-4	many	TRBJ2-2	TRBD1	TGTGCCAGCAGTTTAGTGAGGGGGCCCAACACAAACACCGGGGAGCTGTTTTTT	CASSLVRGPNTNTGELFF
TRBV29-1	many	TRBJ2-5	-	TGCAGCGTTGAGCGAGAGACCCAGTACTTC	CSVERETQYF
TRBV12-3/TRBV12-4	many	TRBJ2-2	TRBD1	TGTGCCAGCAGTTTAGGACAGGGGGCGTACGGGGAGCTGTTTTTT	CASSLGQGAYGELFF
TRBV4-3	many	TRBJ2-3	-	TGCGCCAGCAGCCAAGATGCCGGGACCGTAGGTTTGCAGTATTTT	CASSQDAGTVGLQYF
TRBV4-2	few	TRBJ2-5	-	TGTGCCAGCAGCCAAGACTATTTGCTCAGTAAAGAGACCCAGTACTTC	CASSQDYLLSKETQYF
TRBV20-1	few	TRBJ2-1	TRBD1	TGCAGTGCTTGGACAGGGAACAGGAATGAGCAGTTCTTC	CSAWTGNRNEQFF
TRBV6-2/TRBV6-3	-	TRBJ2-1	-	TGTGCCAGCAGTTACGAGGGAGTGGTCAATGAGCAGTTCTTC	CASSYEGVVNEQFF
TRBV29-1	-	TRBJ2-1	TRBD2	TGCAGCGTTGAAGATCATCTAGCGGGAGAGTCGCAGTTCTTC	CSVEDHLAGESQFF
TRBV10-3	many	TRBJ1-5	-	TGTGCCATCAGCCGCACAGGGTCCCAAACGCAGCCCCAGCATTTT	CAISRTGSQTQPQHF
TRBV7-6	many	TRBJ2-1	TRBD2	TGTGCCAGCAGCTTAGTGGCGGGAGGGCTTGATGAGCAGTTCTTC	CASSLVAGGLDEQFF
TRBV3-1	-	TRBJ2-2	-	TGTGCCAGCAGCCGGGCCCAGGGACGTCCCGGGGAGCTGTTTTTT	CASSRAQGRPGELFF
TRBV5-1	many	TRBJ1-2	TRBD1	TGCGCCAGCAGCACTTCAGGGGGCAATGGCTACACCTTC	CASSTSGGNGYTF
TRBV29-1	-	TRBJ2-2	-	TGCAGCGTATCAGGGGTGTCCGGGGAGCTGTTTTTT	CSVSGVSGELFF
TRBV30	-	TRBJ2-6	-	TGTGCCTGGAGCCAGGCCCAGTTAAACGTCCTGACTTTC	CAWSQAQLNVLTF
TRBV3-1	few	TRBJ2-5	-	TGTGCCAGCAGCCCCTGGGGCAACCAAGAGACCCAGTACTTC	CASSPWGNQETQYF
TRBV12-3/TRBV12-4	many	TRBJ1-6	-	TGTGCCAGCAGTTTCGCAGGGGTTAATTCACCCCTCCACTTT	CASSFAGVNSPLHF
TRBV20-1	-	TRBJ2-5	-	TGCAGTGCTAGAGATCTAAGATTCTACCAAGAGACCCAGTACTTC	CSARDLRFYQETQYF
TRBV12-3/TRBV12-4	many	TRBJ2-3	-	TGTGCCAGCACACAAGTGCCTGATACGCAGTATTTT	CASTQVPDTQYF
TRBV14	-	TRBJ2-7	-	TGTGCCAGCAGCCAAGCCCGGACGGCTAACTACGAGCAGTACTTC	CASSQARTANYEQYF
TRBV5-1	-	TRBJ1-1	-	TGCGCCAGCAGCTTGTGGCTGAGACAGACGAACACTGAAGCTTTCTTT	CASSLWLRQTNTEAFF
TRBV5-1	few	TRBJ1-2	TRBD1	TGCGCCAGCAGAAACCCGGACAGGAGTGGCTACACCTTC	CASRNPDRSGYTF
TRBV4-3	many	TRBJ1-2	-	TGCGCCAGCAGCCAAGGTCGATTCAGGGTCGATGCCTATGGCTACACCTTC	CASSQGRFRVDAYGYTF
TRBV2	few	TRBJ1-2	-	TGTGCCAGCAGTGACACGATCTATGGCTACACCTTC	CASSDTIYGYTF
TRBV28	-	TRBJ2-3	TRBD1	TGTGCCAGCAGCTCAGGGGGCTTAAGGGTGAGGGATACGCAGTATTTT	CASSSGGLRVRDTQYF
TRBV11-2	-	TRBJ2-1	TRBD2	TGTGCCAGCAGACGAACTAGCGGCCACTCCTACAATGAGCAGTTCTTC	CASRRTSGHSYNEQFF
TRBV6-1	many	TRBJ2-1	-	TGTGCCAGCACCCCCGGGGCGACCAACTACAATGAGCAGTTCTTC	CASTPGATNYNEQFF
TRBV7-8	many	TRBJ2-1	TRBD2	TGTGCCATCAAACTCGGAGCGGGAGAGCAGTTCTTC	CAIKLGAGEQFF
TRBV5-1	-	TRBJ2-3	-	TGCGCCAGCAGCGCGAGGGGGGATACGCAGTATTTT	CASSARGDTQYF
TRBV7-8	many	TRBJ2-1	TRBD2	TGTGCCAGCACCTATGGGGGGGTCACCTACAATGAGCAGTTCTTC	CASTYGGVTYNEQFF
TRBV7-2	many	TRBJ2-1	TRBD2	TGTGCCAGCAGCCGAGGACAGGGACTAGCGGGCGAGCAGTTCTTC	CASSRGQGLAGEQFF
TRBV20-1	few	TRBJ2-1	-	TGCAGCGCGGACAATTACAATGAGCAGTTCTTC	CSADNYNEQFF
TRBV20-1	many	TRBJ2-5	-	TGCAGTGCTAGTCGCCCAGGGGCTGGTGAGACCCAGTACTTC	CSASRPGAGETQYF
TRBV18	few	TRBJ1-1	-	TGTGCCAGCTCTCCAGATGCCTCTGAAGCTTTCTTT	CASSPDASEAFF
TRBV14	few	TRBJ1-1	-	TGTGCCAGCAGCCAACTGATGAACACTGAAGCTTTCTTT	CASSQLMNTEAFF
TRBV7-9	few	TRBJ2-3	-	TGTGCCAGCAGCTCGGAAGTATGGGGCACAGATACGCAGTATTTT	CASSSEVWGTDTQYF
TRBV5-1	many	TRBJ2-1	-	TGCGCCAGCAGCTTGGGGACAAACAATGAGCAGTTCTTC	CASSLGTNNEQFF
TRBV6-5	many	TRBJ2-2	-	TGTGCCAGCAGTCACGTCCCCCCTGGCGCCGGCACCGGGGAGCTGTTTTTT	CASSHVPPGAGTGELFF
TRBV5-1	few	TRBJ2-7	TRBD1	TGCGCCAGCAGCCAACCTGACAGGGTCTCCGAGCAGTACTTC	CASSQPDRVSEQYF
TRBV9	many	TRBJ2-1	-	TGTGCCAGCAGCGGCGACCCTTACAAATACAATGAGCAGTTCTTC	CASSGDPYKYNEQFF
TRBV6-2/TRBV6-3	-	TRBJ2-3	-	TGTGCCAGCAGTTTCCCCCTGTATTTT	CASSFPLYF
TRBV5-1	many	TRBJ2-3	TRBD2	TGCGCCAGCAGGCGGGAGATTCGCACAGATACGCAGTATTTT	CASRREIRTDTQYF